The sequence of this TCR beta chain was determined in a study of cytomegalovirus exposure and HLA in healthy donors. V lost 4 bases, J lost 2 bases, and 10 bases stayed unmatched. This CDR3 is 16 amino acids long. The V gene's germline CDR1 is SGHNT and CDR2 YYREEE (reference sequence). Note on this clone: Its matching antigen is unknown.

The donors, nominally healthy at sampling, likely had unrecorded immune exposures. Study-wide points: TCR beta V- and J-gene trimming was later associated with a missense DCLRE1C variant. Most subjects had HLA-A and HLA-B alleles reportedly predicted accurately by TCR beta sequences.

The PCR made use of 60 Vbeta and 13 Jbeta primers. Profiling relied on immunoSEQ multiplex PCR, and the TCRdb table lists in-frame clones only, not all of them. The sample yields under 150,000 clones, about 81% seen once. The clonotype comes from a woman between 50 and 59 years old in good health and CMV-seropositive. The chain uses TRBV5-4 and TRBJ2-7, with 9 bases lining up with TRBD2. The sequencing input was PBMCs. The CDR3: CASSTLVAGDPYEQYF. The CDR3 coding sequence is TGTGCCAGCAGCACGTTGGTAGCGGGAGACCCCTACGAGCAGTACTTC.